This TCR beta chain was found in a study of OX40 agonist ivuxolimab in advanced cancers. TCRdb's table, derived via immunoSEQ multiplex PCR, lists solely in-frame clones and lacks some. The sample carries fewer than 85,000 clones, around nine tenths recorded once. Trimming took off 0 bases at V and 3 bases at J, with 22 bases between the two ends. This CDR3 has 18 amino acids. CDR1 and CDR2 (germline): GTSNPN, SVGIG (reference sequence). This receptor was obtained from an adult with an advanced solid tumor such as melanoma, head and neck, liver or kidney cancer. The sample was CD4+ or CD8+ T cells sorted from blood, taken in a trial of the OX40 agonist ivuxolimab. The gene calls are TRBV30 and TRBJ2-3; D not certain. The CDR3 DNA follows: TGTGCCTGGAGTGTAATTTTCGGAGAACTGGGCGCTACAGATACGCAGTATTTT. Translated: CAWSVIFGELGATDTQYF.